These T cell receptor beta chains were read from a single sample in a study of T-cell reconstitution after alpha-beta-depleted transplantation in children. TCRdb used MiXCR to reprocess the PCR reads, holding one entry per CDR3 protein. This table holds tens of thousands of distinct CDR3 sequences, roughly an eighth found once. Sequences were derived from PBMCs, mostly from graft donor cells, sampled 180 days after TCRalphabeta/CD19-depleted stem cell transplant. All receptors derive from a male patient aged 2 to 10 who had a stem cell transplant for acute lymphoblastic leukemia, so the T cells may come from the graft donor. The CDR3 runs from the conserved cysteine through the conserved F or W. The D gene is left open where the match is weak. The size entry is marked missing in some rows and otherwise reads once, few, many or a size class.

D	size	V	J	CDR3	DNA
-	-	TRBV29-1	TRBJ2-5	CSVILPGPKETQYF	TGCAGCGTTATACTACCCGGCCCCAAAGAGACCCAGTACTTC
-	few	TRBV6-2/TRBV6-3	TRBJ2-5	CASSYLFQETQYF	TGTGCCAGCAGTTACCTTTTTCAAGAGACCCAGTACTTC
-	-	TRBV5-1	TRBJ2-5	CASSFGGDRETQYF	TGCGCCAGCAGCTTCGGAGGAGATCGGGAGACCCAGTACTTC
-	many	TRBV20-1	TRBJ2-7	CSATGQYEQYF	TGCAGTGCTACTGGACAGTACGAGCAGTACTTC
-	many	TRBV5-1	TRBJ1-5	CASSSDREGNQPQHF	TGCGCCAGCAGCTCTGACCGGGAAGGCAATCAGCCCCAGCATTTT
TRBD1	-	TRBV4-2	TRBJ1-5	CASSQDDRGRQPQHF	TGTGCCAGCAGCCAGGACGACAGGGGCAGACAGCCCCAGCATTTT
-	-	TRBV28	TRBJ2-1	CASSFLGPSYNEQFF	TGTGCCAGCAGCTTTCTTGGCCCCTCCTACAATGAGCAGTTCTTC
TRBD2	few	TRBV20-1	TRBJ2-1	CSARGQTSGHNEQFF	TGCAGTGCTAGAGGTCAGACTAGCGGGCACAATGAGCAGTTCTTC
-	few	TRBV9	TRBJ2-5	CASSVRGRMTDETQYF	TGTGCCAGCAGCGTACGTGGGAGGATGACGGATGAGACCCAGTACTTC
TRBD1	-	TRBV29-1	TRBJ1-1	CSVDEGARVNTEAFF	TGCAGCGTTGACGAGGGGGCGCGGGTGAACACTGAAGCTTTCTTT
-	few	TRBV12-3/TRBV12-4	TRBJ1-5	CASSFGMTVSNQPQHF	TGTGCCAGCAGTTTTGGGATGACTGTTAGCAATCAGCCCCAGCATTTT
TRBD1	few	TRBV12-3/TRBV12-4	TRBJ1-1	CASSPGGQGFTEAFF	TGTGCCAGCAGCCCAGGTGGACAGGGATTTACTGAAGCTTTCTTT
TRBD2	few	TRBV7-6	TRBJ2-7	CASQAGGREGYEQYF	TGTGCCAGCCAAGCGGGGGGCAGGGAGGGGTACGAGCAGTACTTC
-	-	TRBV6-1	TRBJ2-3	CASSEDRDPDTQYF	TGTGCCAGCAGTGAAGACAGGGACCCCGATACGCAGTATTTT
-	-	TRBV7-2	TRBJ2-3	CASSLPIRGDTQYF	TGTGCCAGCAGCTTACCGATACGGGGAGATACGCAGTATTTT
TRBD1	many	TRBV4-3	TRBJ2-5	CASSQLPTMTGEETQYF	TGCGCCAGCAGCCAGCTACCAACCATGACAGGGGAGGAGACCCAGTACTTC
-	-	TRBV25-1	TRBJ1-2	CASKGYYGYTF	TGTGCCAGCAAGGGGTACTATGGCTACACCTTC